This passage covers 26 T cell receptor beta chains from one sample sequenced in a study of PD-1 blockade in classical Hodgkin lymphoma. Sequenced by immunoSEQ multiplex PCR; TCRdb stores in-frame clones only, minus some. The data show about 37,000 clones, with around 80% seen just once and roughly 15% held by the top ten. All trial patients relapsed after autologous stem cell transplantation. The material sequenced was peripheral blood mononuclear cells (PBMCs), taken before the second cycle of nivolumab. Source of these receptors: a human donor with classical Hodgkin lymphoma.

This chain links TRBV18 with TRBJ1-6; TRBD1 matches at 9 bases. V lost 6 bases to trimming and J lost 4 bases; unmatched junction nucleotides: 4. CDR1 and CDR2 (germline): KGHSH, LQKENI. The CDR3 totals 15 residues. CDR3 sequence: CASSHDRGYNSPLHF. DNA for the CDR3: TGTGCCAGCTCTCACGACAGGGGGTATAATTCACCCCTCCACTTT.

This chain connects TRBV7-2 to TRBJ1-3, with a tentative D call TRBD1 (6 bases). In germline, CDR1 is SGHTA, CDR2 FQGNSA. With 5 bases removed from V and 6 bases from J, the gap between germline ends came to 14 bases. The CDR3 spans 14 residues. The CDR3, as DNA: TGTGCCAGCAGCCCATCAGGGGAAGCAAACACCATATATTTT. This translates into CASSPSGEANTIYF.

The chain couples TRBV7-8 to TRBJ1-6; D is unclear. This CDR3 is built from 13 residues. Germline CDR1 SGHVS, CDR2 FQNEAQ. V was trimmed by 8 bases and J by 4 bases, leaving 9 bases between them. The CDR3 region is CASGPGYNSPLHF. CDR3 in DNA: TGTGCCAGCGGGCCGGGGTATAATTCACCCCTCCACTTT.

This clone has a handful of counts. The V gene is TRBV5-1, the J gene TRBJ2-7; D perhaps matches TRBD1 (6 bases). Trimming pared 2 bases from V and 4 bases from J, leaving 13 bases between. From germline, CDR1 is SGHRS and CDR2 YFSETQ. The CDR3 totals 14 residues. The CDR3 loop is CASSFSGAWYEQYF. CDR3 nucleotides: TGCGCCAGCAGCTTCTCAGGGGCTTGGTACGAGCAGTACTTC. Looking up the rest from reference TRBV5-1 and TRBJ2-7 gives the full variable domain: KAGVTQTPRYLIKTRGQQVTLSCSPISGHRSVSWYQQTPGQGLQFLFEYFSETQRNKGNFPGRFSGRQFSNSRSEMNVSTLELGDSALYLCASSFSGAWYEQYFGPGTRLTVT.

The CDR3 sequence is CASRGDRGGGGELFF. Here the CDR3 DNA reads TGTGCCAGCAGGGGAGACAGGGGAGGAGGGGGGGAGCTGTTTTTT. The chain has TRBV25-1 and TRBJ2-2, with TRBD1 matching over 8 bases. The CDR3 has 15 amino acids. V shed 6 bases and J 8 bases; nucleotides not matched to a gene: 11. In germline, CDR1 is MGHDK, CDR2 SYGVNS.

The chain couples TRBV5-5 to TRBJ2-2; D might be TRBD1 (5 bases). Trimming stripped 2 bases from V and 0 bases from J, with 11 bases between. This CDR3 comprises 16 residues. Germline V gene lookup returns CDR1 SGHKS and CDR2 YYEKEE (reference sequence). Here the CDR3 reads CASSFRTLSNTGELFF. The CDR3 bases are TGTGCCAGCAGCTTCCGGACACTTTCGAACACCGGGGAGCTGTTTTTT. Filled out from reference TRBV5-5 and TRBJ2-2, the complete variable domain reads DAGVTQSPTHLIKTRGQQVTLRCSPISGHKSVSWYQQVLGQGPQFIFQYYEKEERGRGNFPDRFSARQFPNYSSELNVNALLLGDSALYLCASSFRTLSNTGELFFGEGSRLTVL.

CDR3 coding DNA: TGCGCCAGCACAAACAGCGGGGGGCCCCAAGAGACCCAGTACTTC. The encoded protein is CASTNSGGPQETQYF. The V and J genes are TRBV5-1 and TRBJ2-5, with 9 bases identical to TRBD2. CDR3 length: 15 amino acids. V lost 6 bases to trimming and J lost 1 base; unmatched junction nucleotides: 7. The germline gives CDR1 SGHRS, CDR2 YFSETQ.

This rearrangement joins TRBV5-1 to TRBJ2-2; tentative D call: TRBD1 (6 bases). Germline V gene lookup returns CDR1 SGHRS and CDR2 YFSETQ. Trimming removed 4 bases from V and 6 bases from J, with 16 bases in between. This CDR3 is built from 15 residues. DNA for the CDR3: TGCGCCAGCAGCCCTGGACAGAACCTGGCCGGGGAGCTGTTTTTT. Amino acids: CASSPGQNLAGELFF.

The gene calls are TRBV7-2 and TRBJ2-7, with TRBD2 as a possible D gene (6 bases). The length of the CDR3 is 13 residues. Germline lookup yields CDR1 SGHTA and CDR2 FQGNSA. Trimming removed 1 base at V and 3 bases at J, with 7 bases between. The DNA of the CDR3 is TGTGCCAGCAGCTTAGGAGCGGGCTACGAGCAGTACTTC. Amino acid sequence: CASSLGAGYEQYF.

The gene calls are TRBV4-3 and TRBJ2-1; no definite D call. The CDR3 consists of 16 residues. Germline values: CDR1 LGHNA, CDR2 YSLEER. Trimming shortened V by 1 base and J by 2 bases, and 12 bases separated the two germline ends. The CDR3 DNA reads TGCGCCAGCAGCCAAGGGAAACCGACCGCCTACAATGAGCAGTTCTTC. It specifies CASSQGKPTAYNEQFF.

The J gene is TRBJ2-1, the V gene TRBV7-2; D gene ambiguous. The germline gives CDR1 SGHTA, CDR2 FQGNSA. The CDR3 totals 14 residues. V was pared by 3 bases and J by 1 base, with 7 bases between. The CDR3 DNA follows: TGTGCCAGCAGCTTTGCCTCTTCCTACAATGAGCAGTTCTTC. It encodes CASSFASSYNEQFF.

V is TRBV9 and J is TRBJ2-1; 11 bases align to TRBD2. V was pared by 0 bases and J by 4 bases, with 9 bases of the junction left unmatched. Per germline, CDR1 SGDLS and CDR2 YYNGEE. The CDR3 has 18 amino acids. CDR3 sequence: CASSVALLAGGNYNEQFF. The CDR3 nucleotides are TGTGCCAGCAGCGTAGCATTGCTAGCGGGGGGAAATTACAATGAGCAGTTCTTC.

This chain joins TRBV27 and TRBJ2-1, with TRBD2 as a possible D gene (6 bases). V lost 5 bases, J lost 7 bases, and 30 bases lay in between. This CDR3 is built from 19 residues. CDR1 MNHEY and CDR2 SMNVEV come from the germline V gene (reference sequence). The CDR3 protein is CASSASQSLASGLWNEQFF. In DNA, the CDR3 is TGTGCCAGCAGTGCTAGTCAATCACTAGCCTCGGGGTTGTGGAATGAGCAGTTCTTC.

This clone occurred a few times. V usage is TRBV5-1 and J usage is TRBJ2-5, with TRBD1 identical over 8 bases. Trimming took 4 bases from V and 4 from J; bases not matched to a gene: 9. Germline CDR1 reads SGHRS; CDR2 reads YFSETQ. The CDR3 has 15 residues. For the CDR3, the DNA is TGCGCCAGCAGCCCTCTCAGGGGGCGCGGAGAGACCCAGTACTTC. Translation: CASSPLRGRGETQYF.

The rearrangement uses TRBV25-1 and TRBJ2-7; TRBD1 is a possible D gene (6 bases). This CDR3 spans 14 amino acids. Trimming pared 1 base from V and 5 bases from J, leaving 12 bases between. Germline values: CDR1 MGHDK, CDR2 SYGVNS. CDR3 protein: CASSEWGHLNEQYF. The CDR3 nucleotides read TGTGCCAGCAGTGAATGGGGACACCTAAACGAGCAGTACTTC.

The chain has TRBV28 and TRBJ1-2; D unclear. Germline V gives CDR1 MDHEN, CDR2 SYDVKM. V was clipped by 5 bases and J by 2 bases, with 12 bases between them. There are 14 residues in the CDR3. The CDR3 nucleotides read TGTGCCAGCAGTCCCCGGCGGGCAAACTATGGCTACACCTTC. Protein product: CASSPRRANYGYTF.

This clone was found a few times. The chain combines TRBV7-3 with TRBJ1-1; 7 nucleotides align to TRBD1. CDR1 and CDR2 (germline): SGHTA, FQGTGA. Trimming cost V 5 bases and J 8 bases; bases outside gene matches: 8. This CDR3 is 13 amino acids long. The CDR3: CASSQSVQGEAFF. For the CDR3, the DNA is TGTGCCAGCAGCCAATCTGTACAGGGGGAAGCTTTCTTT.

V and J are TRBV5-6 and TRBJ2-5; no definite D call. Per germline, CDR1 SGHDT and CDR2 YYEEEE. This CDR3 is 12 amino acids long. Trimming took off 4 bases at V and 3 bases at J, with 7 bases between the two ends. The chain's CDR3 is CASSQIEETQYF. CDR3 DNA sequence: TGTGCCAGCAGCCAAATCGAAGAGACCCAGTACTTC.

The chain couples TRBV6-6 to TRBJ1-4; TRBD1 might be the D (5 bases). The germline CDR1 and CDR2 sequences are MNHNY and SVGAGI (reference sequence). The CDR3 contains 14 residues. V was shortened by 9 bases and J by 5 bases, with 16 bases between the two germline ends. CDR3 sequence: CASGSTAENEKLFF. The CDR3 DNA follows: TGTGCCAGTGGTTCGACAGCCGAGAATGAAAAACTGTTTTTT.

The J gene is TRBJ2-1, the V gene TRBV7-2; D might be TRBD1 or TRBD2, each matching 5 bases. Germline loops: CDR1 SGHTA, CDR2 FQGNSA. This CDR3 has 11 residues. V lost 3 bases and J lost 8, with 5 bases in between. CDR3 loop: CASSLGHEQFF. CDR3 nucleotide sequence: TGTGCCAGCAGCTTGGGACATGAGCAGTTCTTC.

This clone came up a few times. The chain has TRBV27 and TRBJ2-7; 8 bases agree with TRBD1. After removal of 0 bases from V and 2 bases from J, the junction contained 6 bases not matched to a gene. CDR3 length: 16 residues. Germline V CDR1 and CDR2: MNHEY, SMNVEV (reference sequence). Here the CDR3 reads CASSLSRTGIPYEQYF. The DNA for the CDR3 is TGTGCCAGCAGTTTATCGCGGACAGGGATCCCCTACGAGCAGTACTTC.

This chain connects TRBV19 to TRBJ1-2; 7 nucleotides match TRBD1. This CDR3 region has 13 residues. Unmatched junction bases numbered 3, after V lost 5 bases and J lost 3 bases. Germline-derived CDR1 and CDR2 are LNHDA and SQIVND (reference sequence). CDR3 nucleotide sequence: TGTGCCAGTAGTTGGGACAGCTACTATGGCTACACCTTC. Protein sequence: CASSWDSYYGYTF.

This sequence joins TRBV9 and TRBJ2-7; TRBD2 matches 9 bases. Germline assignment: CDR1 SGDLS and CDR2 YYNGEE. V lost 0 bases, J lost 3 bases, and 7 bases stayed unmatched. The length of the CDR3 is 16 residues. As DNA, the CDR3 is TGTGCCAGCAGCGTAGGCGGCGGGGGGGCTATCTACGAGCAGTACTTC. Amino acid sequence: CASSVGGGGAIYEQYF.

The V call is TRBV7-2, the J call TRBJ2-1; a weak D match, TRBD2 (5 bases). This CDR3 contains 16 residues. The V and J ends lost 2 bases and 0 bases respectively, with 11 bases between them. Germline CDR1 is SGHTA and CDR2 is FQGNSA. CDR3 region: CASSLRTGSSYNEQFF. The CDR3 nucleotides are TGTGCCAGCAGCTTAAGGACGGGGAGCTCCTACAATGAGCAGTTCTTC.

The genes are TRBV18 and TRBJ1-5; D is ambiguous. The V and J ends lost 6 bases and 3 bases respectively, with 24 bases between them. The CDR3 has 18 residues. Germline-derived CDR1 and CDR2 are KGHSH and LQKENI. CDR3 in amino acids: CASSRAPFAGGNNQPQHF. CDR3 coding DNA: TGTGCCAGCTCCCGCGCCCCTTTCGCAGGAGGTAACAATCAGCCCCAGCATTTT.

V and J are TRBV6-6 and TRBJ2-5, with D perhaps being TRBD1 or TRBD2 (5 bases each). In germline, CDR1 is MNHNY, CDR2 SVGAGI (reference sequence). This CDR3 comprises 13 residues. V lost 10 bases and J lost 0, with 12 bases in between. As DNA, the CDR3 is TGTGCCACCCGGGACGGCCACCAAGAGACCCAGTACTTC. As protein: CATRDGHQETQYF.